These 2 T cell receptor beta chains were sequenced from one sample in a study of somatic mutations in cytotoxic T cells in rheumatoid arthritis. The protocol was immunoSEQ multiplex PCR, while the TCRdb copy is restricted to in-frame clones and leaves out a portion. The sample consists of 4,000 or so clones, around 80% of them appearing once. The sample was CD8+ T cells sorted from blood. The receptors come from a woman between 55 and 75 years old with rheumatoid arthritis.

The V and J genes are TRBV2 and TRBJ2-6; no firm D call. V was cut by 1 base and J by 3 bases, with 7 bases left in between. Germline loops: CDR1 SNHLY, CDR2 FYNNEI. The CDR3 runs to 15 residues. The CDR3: CASSEVASGANVLTF. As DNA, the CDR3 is TGTGCCAGCAGTGAAGTAGCAAGTGGGGCCAACGTCCTGACTTTC.

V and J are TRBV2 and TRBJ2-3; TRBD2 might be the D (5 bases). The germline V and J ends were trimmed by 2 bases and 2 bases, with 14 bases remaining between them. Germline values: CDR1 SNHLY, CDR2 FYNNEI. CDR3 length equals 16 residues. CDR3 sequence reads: CASSETREFYTDTQYF. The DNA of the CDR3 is TGTGCCAGCAGTGAAACCCGGGAATTTTACACAGATACGCAGTATTTT.